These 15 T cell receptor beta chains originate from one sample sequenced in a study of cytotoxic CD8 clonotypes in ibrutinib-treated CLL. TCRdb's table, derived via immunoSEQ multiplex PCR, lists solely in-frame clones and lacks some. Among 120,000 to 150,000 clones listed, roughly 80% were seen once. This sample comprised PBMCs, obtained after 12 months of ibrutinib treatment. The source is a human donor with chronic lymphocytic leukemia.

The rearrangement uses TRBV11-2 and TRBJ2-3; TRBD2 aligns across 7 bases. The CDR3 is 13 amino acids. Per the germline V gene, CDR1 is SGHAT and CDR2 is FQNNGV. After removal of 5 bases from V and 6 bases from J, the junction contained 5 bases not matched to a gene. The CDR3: CASSSGIADTQYF. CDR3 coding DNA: TGTGCCAGCAGCAGCGGGATCGCGGATACGCAGTATTTT.

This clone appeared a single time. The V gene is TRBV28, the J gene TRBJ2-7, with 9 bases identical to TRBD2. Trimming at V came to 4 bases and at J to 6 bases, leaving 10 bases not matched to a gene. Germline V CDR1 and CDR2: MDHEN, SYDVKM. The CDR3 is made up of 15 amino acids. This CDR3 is CASSSRVAGDVEQYF. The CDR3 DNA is TGTGCCAGCAGTTCCCGGGTAGCGGGGGACGTCGAGCAGTACTTC.

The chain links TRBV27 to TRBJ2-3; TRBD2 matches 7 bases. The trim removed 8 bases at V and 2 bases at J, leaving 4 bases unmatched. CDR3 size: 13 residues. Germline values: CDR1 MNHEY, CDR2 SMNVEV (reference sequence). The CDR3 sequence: CASGRAYTDTQYF. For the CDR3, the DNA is TGTGCCAGCGGGAGGGCATACACAGATACGCAGTATTTT.

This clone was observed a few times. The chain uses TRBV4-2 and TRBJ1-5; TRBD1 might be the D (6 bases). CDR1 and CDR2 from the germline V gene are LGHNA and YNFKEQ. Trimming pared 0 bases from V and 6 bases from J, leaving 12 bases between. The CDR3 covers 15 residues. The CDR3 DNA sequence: TGTGCCAGCAGCCAAGATCGACAGGCCCCTCAGCCCCAGCATTTT. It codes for CASSQDRQAPQPQHF.

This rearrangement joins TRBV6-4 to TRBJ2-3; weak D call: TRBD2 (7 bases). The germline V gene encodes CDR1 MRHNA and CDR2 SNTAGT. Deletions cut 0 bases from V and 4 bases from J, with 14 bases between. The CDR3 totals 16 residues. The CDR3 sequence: CASSDSEGGPADTQYF. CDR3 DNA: TGTGCCAGCAGTGACTCGGAGGGGGGGCCGGCAGATACGCAGTATTTT.

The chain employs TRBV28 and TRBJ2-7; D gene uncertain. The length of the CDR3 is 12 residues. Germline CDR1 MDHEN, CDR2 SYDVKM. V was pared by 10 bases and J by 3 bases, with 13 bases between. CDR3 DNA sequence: TGTGCCACCGCCCCAATCGGCTACGAGCAGTACTTC. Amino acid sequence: CATAPIGYEQYF.

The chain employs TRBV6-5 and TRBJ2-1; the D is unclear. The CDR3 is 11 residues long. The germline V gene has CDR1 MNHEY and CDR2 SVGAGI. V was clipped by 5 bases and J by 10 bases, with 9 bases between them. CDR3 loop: CASSHGPEQFF. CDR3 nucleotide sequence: TGTGCCAGCAGTCACGGACCGGAGCAGTTCTTC.

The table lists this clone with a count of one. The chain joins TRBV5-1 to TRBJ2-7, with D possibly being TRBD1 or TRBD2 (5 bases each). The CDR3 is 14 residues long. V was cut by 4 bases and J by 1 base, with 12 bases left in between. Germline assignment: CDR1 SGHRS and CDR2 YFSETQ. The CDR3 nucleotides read TGCGCCAGCAGCGGGGCGGGCAGATCCTACGAGCAGTACTTC. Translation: CASSGAGRSYEQYF.

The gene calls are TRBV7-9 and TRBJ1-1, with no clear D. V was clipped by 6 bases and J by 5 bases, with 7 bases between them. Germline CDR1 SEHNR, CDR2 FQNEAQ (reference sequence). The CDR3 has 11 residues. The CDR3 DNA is TGTGCCAGCAGATGGAGGACTGAAGCTTTCTTT. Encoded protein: CASRWRTEAFF.

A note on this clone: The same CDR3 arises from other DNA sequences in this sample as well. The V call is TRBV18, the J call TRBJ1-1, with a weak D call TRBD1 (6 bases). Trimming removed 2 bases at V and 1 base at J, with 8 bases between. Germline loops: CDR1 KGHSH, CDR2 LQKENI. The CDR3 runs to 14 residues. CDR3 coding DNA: TGTGCCAGCTCACCAAGGACAGAGAACACTGAAGCTTTCTTT. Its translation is CASSPRTENTEAFF.

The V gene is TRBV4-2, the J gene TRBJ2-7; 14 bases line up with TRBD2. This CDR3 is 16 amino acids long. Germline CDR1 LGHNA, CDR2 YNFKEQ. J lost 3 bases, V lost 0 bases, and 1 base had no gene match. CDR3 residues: CASSQEGTSGGYEQYF. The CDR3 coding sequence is TGTGCCAGCAGCCAAGAAGGGACTAGCGGGGGCTACGAGCAGTACTTC.

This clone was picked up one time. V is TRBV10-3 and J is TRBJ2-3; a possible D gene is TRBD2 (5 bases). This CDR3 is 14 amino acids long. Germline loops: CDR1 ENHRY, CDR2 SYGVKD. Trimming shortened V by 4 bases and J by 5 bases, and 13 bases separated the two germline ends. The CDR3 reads CAISARSGGDTQYF. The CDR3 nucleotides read TGTGCCATCAGTGCGCGGAGCGGTGGAGATACGCAGTATTTT.

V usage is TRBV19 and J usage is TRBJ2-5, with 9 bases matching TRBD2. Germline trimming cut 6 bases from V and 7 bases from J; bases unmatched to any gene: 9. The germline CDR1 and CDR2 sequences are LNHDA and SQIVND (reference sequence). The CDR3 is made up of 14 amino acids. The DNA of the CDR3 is TGTGCCAGTAGCCCAGCGGGGGGACCTGTGACCCAGTACTTC. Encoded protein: CASSPAGGPVTQYF. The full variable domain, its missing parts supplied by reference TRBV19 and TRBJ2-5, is DGGITQSPKYLFRKEGQNVTLSCEQNLNHDAMYWYRQDPGQGLRLIYYSQIVNDFQKGDIAEGYSVSREKKESFPLTVTSAQKNPTAFYLCASSPAGGPVTQYFGPGTRLLVL.

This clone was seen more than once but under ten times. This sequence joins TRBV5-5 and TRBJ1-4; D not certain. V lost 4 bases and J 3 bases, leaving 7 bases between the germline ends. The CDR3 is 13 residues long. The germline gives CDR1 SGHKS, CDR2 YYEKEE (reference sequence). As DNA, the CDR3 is TGTGCCAGCAGCCCCGTCCCTAATGAAAAACTGTTTTTT. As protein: CASSPVPNEKLFF.

CDR3 DNA: TGTGCCAGCAGTTCCTGGGGGGCCACTAATGAAAAACTGTTTTTT. Its translation is CASSSWGATNEKLFF. The V and J genes are TRBV7-6 and TRBJ1-4; a weak D match, TRBD1 (6 bases). CDR1 and CDR2 from the germline V gene are SGHVS and FNYEAQ. This CDR3 spans 15 amino acids. Deletions cut 6 bases from V and 2 bases from J, with 13 bases between.